The 20 T cell receptor beta chains below were found in one sample sequenced in a study of T cells after posttransplantation cyclophosphamide. A marrow graft followed busulfan-fludarabine conditioning, with cyclophosphamide on days +3 and +4. Some clones are missing from TCRdb's copy, which holds only in-frame ones; the method was immunoSEQ multiplex PCR. The sample contains some 6,200 clones, around 94% of which appear only once. The sequencing here drew on CD8+ T cells sorted from blood, taken after allogeneic stem cell transplant with posttransplant cyclophosphamide. Receptors originate from a male patient over 55 who received an allogeneic stem cell transplant from a related donor and was CMV-positive. The graft donor may account for some of the T cells.

The gene calls are TRBV4-1 and TRBJ2-2, with a tentative D call TRBD2 (6 bases). V shed 0 bases and J shed 6 bases, with 11 bases lying between them. Germline loops: CDR1 MGHRA, CDR2 YSYEKL. There are 15 residues in the CDR3. Here the CDR3 reads CASSQERRVAGELFF. CDR3 DNA sequence: TGCGCCAGCAGCCAAGAACGGAGGGTGGCCGGGGAGCTGTTTTTT.

The J gene is TRBJ2-5, the V gene TRBV7-9, with D possibly being TRBD2 (6 bases). The length of the CDR3 is 17 residues. Trimming stripped 1 base from V and 1 base from J, with 16 bases between. Per germline, CDR1 SEHNR and CDR2 FQNEAQ (reference sequence). For the CDR3, the DNA is TGTGCCAGCAGCTTAGGCTGGGTAGCGGACATCCAAGAGACCCAGTACTTC. Translating it yields CASSLGWVADIQETQYF.

This clone was detected once. This chain connects TRBV11-2 to TRBJ1-1; TRBD1 matches 9 bases. From germline, CDR1 is SGHAT and CDR2 FQNNGV. V was pared by 4 bases and J by 0 bases, with 3 bases of the junction left unmatched. This CDR3 is 15 amino acids long. CDR3: CASSSGQGMNTEAFF. The CDR3 DNA sequence: TGTGCCAGCAGCTCCGGACAGGGGATGAACACTGAAGCTTTCTTT.

The V call is TRBV21-1, the J call TRBJ1-1; the table's D call of TRBD1 was not tested on the DNA. TRBV21-1 corresponds to a pseudogene. This CDR3 has 14 residues. The DNA for the CDR3 is TGTGCCAGCAGAAGACAATTCATGAACACTGAAGCTTTCTTT. Residues: CASRRQFMNTEAFF.

CDR3 sequence: CAWSPKTGREDEKLFF. The CDR3 nucleotides are TGTGCCTGGAGTCCCAAGACCGGCAGGGAGGACGAAAAACTGTTTTTT. The genes are TRBV30 and TRBJ1-4; a possible D gene is TRBD1 (5 bases). CDR1 is GTSNPN, CDR2 SVGIG, per germline (reference sequence). The germline V and J ends were trimmed by 2 bases and 8 bases, with 21 bases remaining between them. The CDR3 loop spans 16 amino acids.

This sequence joins TRBV28 and TRBJ1-5; a weak D match, TRBD1 (5 bases). V was clipped by 2 bases and J by 1 base, with 24 bases between them. This CDR3 region has 20 residues. Germline values: CDR1 MDHEN, CDR2 SYDVKM. CDR3 residues: CASSLALVFLGRVSNQPQHF. The CDR3 DNA reads TGTGCCAGCAGTTTAGCGTTGGTCTTCCTCGGCAGGGTCAGCAATCAGCCCCAGCATTTT. The full variable domain, in which reference TRBV28 and TRBJ1-5 provide the parts outside the CDR3, is DVKVTQSSRYLVKRTGEKVFLECVQDMDHENMFWYRQDPGLGLRLIYFSYDVKMKEKGDIPEGYSVSREKKERFSLILESASTNQTSMYLCASSLALVFLGRVSNQPQHFGDGTRLSIL.

V and J are TRBV7-2 and TRBJ1-4; the match to TRBD1 covers 9 bases. The V and J ends lost 3 bases and 6 bases, in that order; junction bases with no gene match: 5. The CDR3 has 15 residues. CDR1 is SGHTA and CDR2 is FQGNSA in the germline V gene. DNA for the CDR3: TGTGCCAGCAGCTTGTCGGGGACAGGGTATGAAAAACTGTTTTTT. Protein sequence: CASSLSGTGYEKLFF.

The chain links TRBV11-1 to TRBJ1-1; 8 nucleotides line up with TRBD1. The CDR3 spans 18 residues. Germline V gene data show CDR1 as SGHAT and CDR2 as FQDESV (reference sequence). V lost 5 bases and J lost 3; bases outside the gene matches: 17. The CDR3 is CASSARGTGAERYTEAFF. In DNA form, the CDR3 reads TGTGCCAGCAGCGCCCGTGGGACAGGAGCGGAGAGGTACACTGAAGCTTTCTTT.

CDR3 DNA sequence: TGCGCCAGCAGTATCACAGGGGGTGCCTACGAGCAGTACTTC. This encodes CASSITGGAYEQYF. This chain uses TRBV4-3 with TRBJ2-7, with 8 bases lining up with TRBD1. The CDR3 loop spans 14 amino acids. The V gene's germline CDR1 is LGHNA and CDR2 YSLEER. V lost 6 bases and J lost 2; bases outside the gene matches: 6.

This chain uses TRBV18 with TRBJ1-2; possible D gene TRBD1, 5 bases. This CDR3 has 15 amino acids. Per the germline V gene, CDR1 is KGHSH and CDR2 is LQKENI. V lost 4 bases and J 6 bases, leaving 18 bases between the germline ends. The CDR3 spells CASSLMTETLDGYTF. In DNA, the CDR3 is TGTGCCAGCTCACTAATGACAGAGACGCTAGATGGCTACACCTTC. The full variable domain, with the rest looked up from reference TRBV18 and TRBJ1-2, is NAGVMQNPRHLVRRRGQEARLRCSPMKGHSHVYWYRQLPEEGLKFMVYLQKENIIDESGMPKERFSAEFPKEGPSILRIQQVVRGDSAAYFCASSLMTETLDGYTFGSGTRLTVV.

This clone showed up just once. The gene calls are TRBV4-3 and TRBJ2-6, with D possibly matching TRBD1 (6 bases). Germline CDR1 reads LGHNA; CDR2 reads YSLEER. Trimming took 0 bases from V and 1 from J, leaving 13 bases between them. CDR3 length equals 18 residues. The DNA of the CDR3 is TGCGCCAGCAGCCAAGAGGAACAGGGTAGGTCTGGGGCCAACGTCCTGACTTTC. This encodes CASSQEEQGRSGANVLTF.

This chain connects TRBV13 to TRBJ2-1, with a weak D call TRBD1 (6 bases). This CDR3 is 16 amino acids long. CDR1 PRHDT and CDR2 FYEKMQ come from the germline V gene (reference sequence). Trimming left V 4 bases short and J 0 bases short, with 13 bases between. The CDR3 loop is CASSSRTARSYNEQFF. The CDR3 nucleotides read TGTGCCAGCAGCTCTAGGACAGCTCGCTCCTACAATGAGCAGTTCTTC.

The rearrangement uses TRBV6-6 and TRBJ2-5; weak D call: TRBD2 (5 bases). CDR1 is MNHNY and CDR2 is SVGAGI in the germline V gene (reference sequence). The germline V and J ends were trimmed by 5 bases and 3 bases, with 16 bases remaining between them. The CDR3 length is 15 residues. CDR3 loop: CASSLRDAVKETQYF. CDR3 sequence (DNA): TGTGCCAGCAGTCTCCGGGATGCAGTAAAAGAGACCCAGTACTTC.

The V gene is TRBV19, the J gene TRBJ2-1, with D perhaps matching TRBD1 (5 bases). The CDR3 is 11 amino acids. Germline V gives CDR1 LNHDA, CDR2 SQIVND (reference sequence). V was trimmed by 5 bases and J by 9 bases, leaving 8 bases between them. In DNA, the CDR3 is TGTGCCAGTAGTTTCCAGGGTGAGCAGTTCTTC. It is translated as CASSFQGEQFF. Complete variable domain (other parts from reference TRBV19 and TRBJ2-1): DGGITQSPKYLFRKEGQNVTLSCEQNLNHDAMYWYRQDPGQGLRLIYYSQIVNDFQKGDIAEGYSVSREKKESFPLTVTSAQKNPTAFYLCASSFQGEQFFGPGTRLTVL.

The V call is TRBV27, the J call TRBJ2-1; 8 nucleotides agree with TRBD2. This CDR3 spans 14 amino acids. J lost 0 bases, V lost 7 bases, and 2 bases had no gene match. CDR1 is MNHEY, CDR2 SMNVEV, per germline (reference sequence). The DNA for the CDR3 is TGTGCCAGCACCCGGGGGGGCTCCTACAATGAGCAGTTCTTC. Translating gives CASTRGGSYNEQFF.

The chain carries TRBV28 and TRBJ2-1, with 10 bases aligning to TRBD2. V trimming: 11 bases; J trimming: 5 bases; junction bases outside the gene matches: 9. The CDR3 contains 14 residues. CDR1 is MDHEN, CDR2 SYDVKM, per germline. For the CDR3, the DNA is TGTGCCGGCTCACTAGCGGGGCCTAACAATGAGCAGTTCTTC. Translating gives CAGSLAGPNNEQFF.

This chain joins TRBV7-9 and TRBJ1-3; tentatively, D is TRBD1 (6 bases). The CDR3 is 14 residues long. The V end lost 7 bases, the J end lost 3 bases, and 13 bases lay between the germline ends. The germline V gene encodes CDR1 SEHNR and CDR2 FQNEAQ (reference sequence). CDR3 coding DNA: TGTGCCAGCATCCAACAGGGAGATGGAAACACCATATATTTT. The encoded protein is CASIQQGDGNTIYF.

The genes are TRBV7-2 and TRBJ1-2; D is perhaps TRBD1 (6 bases). The germline V and J ends were trimmed by 2 bases and 2 bases, with 15 bases remaining between them. Per germline, CDR1 SGHTA and CDR2 FQGNSA. The CDR3 loop spans 16 amino acids. CDR3 protein: CASSLNWGRDNYGYTF. CDR3 nucleotide sequence: TGTGCCAGCAGCTTAAACTGGGGGCGCGACAACTATGGCTACACCTTC.

The chain has TRBV6-6 and TRBJ2-2; 10 positions agree with TRBD1. Germline V gene lookup returns CDR1 MNHNY and CDR2 SVGAGI (reference sequence). This CDR3 has 16 amino acids. The J segment lost 7 bases and the V segment lost 5 bases, leaving 10 bases of the junction unmatched. The CDR3 DNA follows: TGTGCCAGCAGTGGATCCGGGACAGGGGCTGTCGGGGAGCTGTTTTTT. This encodes CASSGSGTGAVGELFF.

This clone came up once. V and J are TRBV19 and TRBJ2-1; 7 positions agree with TRBD2. The germline CDR1 and CDR2 sequences are LNHDA and SQIVND (reference sequence). V trimming: 10 bases; J trimming: 8 bases; junction bases outside the gene matches: 20. The CDR3 has 16 amino acids. The CDR3 spells CANTERAGEGWDEQFF. Here the CDR3 DNA reads TGTGCCAACACCGAGCGGGCGGGGGAAGGGTGGGATGAGCAGTTCTTC.